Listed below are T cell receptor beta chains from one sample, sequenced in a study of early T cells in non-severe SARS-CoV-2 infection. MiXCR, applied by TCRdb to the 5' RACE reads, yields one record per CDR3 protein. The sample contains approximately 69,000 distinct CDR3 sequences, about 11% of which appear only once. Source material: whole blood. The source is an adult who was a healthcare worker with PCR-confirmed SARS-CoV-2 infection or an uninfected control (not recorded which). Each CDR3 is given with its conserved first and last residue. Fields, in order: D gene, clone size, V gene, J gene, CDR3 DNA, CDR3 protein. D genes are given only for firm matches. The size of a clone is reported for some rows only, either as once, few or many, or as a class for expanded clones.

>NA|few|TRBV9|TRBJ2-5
TGTGCCAGCAGCGTAGTGGGACACAGAGGAGAGACCCAGTACTTC
CASSVVGHRGETQYF
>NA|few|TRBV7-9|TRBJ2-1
TGTGCCAGCAGCCCCTCTATCCACAATGAGCAGTTCTTC
CASSPSIHNEQFF
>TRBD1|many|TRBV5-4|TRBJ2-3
TGTGCCAGCACCAGAAACCGGGACAGGGGCACAGATACGCAGTATTTT
CASTRNRDRGTDTQYF
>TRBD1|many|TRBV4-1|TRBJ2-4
TGCGCCAGCAGCCAAGAATTCGTACAGGGGGTTACCAAAAACATTCAGTACTTC
CASSQEFVQGVTKNIQYF
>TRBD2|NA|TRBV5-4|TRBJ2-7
TGTGCCAGCAGCAGCAGCGGGGGCCAGACCTACGAGCAGTACTTC
CASSSSGGQTYEQYF
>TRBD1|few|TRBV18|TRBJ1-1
TGTGCCAGCTCACCCCAGACAGGGCAGATCACTGAAGCTTTCTTT
CASSPQTGQITEAFF
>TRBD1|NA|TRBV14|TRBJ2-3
TGTGCCAGCAGCCAAGACAGGGGGTTGGATACGCAGTATTTT
CASSQDRGLDTQYF
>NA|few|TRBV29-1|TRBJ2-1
TGCAGCGCAACGGGGGGGTCCGGGACAGGCGGCAATGAGCAGTTCTTC
CSATGGSGTGGNEQFF
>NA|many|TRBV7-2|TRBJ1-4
TGTGCCAGCAGCCCGGACTTTACAACTAATGAAAAACTGTTTTTT
CASSPDFTTNEKLFF
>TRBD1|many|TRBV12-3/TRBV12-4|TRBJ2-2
TGTGCCAGCAGCCCCCGGGACAGGGGGTTCTCCGGGGAGCTGTTTTTT
CASSPRDRGFSGELFF
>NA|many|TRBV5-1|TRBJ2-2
TGCGCCAGCAGCTTGTCGCTCCCGGACACCGGGGAGCTGTTTTTT
CASSLSLPDTGELFF
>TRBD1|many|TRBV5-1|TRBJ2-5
TGCGCCAGCAGCTTGGGGGACAGGTACCAAGAGACCCAGTACTTC
CASSLGDRYQETQYF
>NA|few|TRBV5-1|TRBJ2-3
TGCGCCAGCAGCAGCCACATAGATGCAGATACGCAGTATTTT
CASSSHIDADTQYF
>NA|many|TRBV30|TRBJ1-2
TGTGCCTGGAGTGTACCCGACACACTTAACTATGGCTACACCTTC
CAWSVPDTLNYGYTF
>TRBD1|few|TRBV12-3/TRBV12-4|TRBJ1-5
TGTGCCAGCAGTAACGGACAGGGCGGCCATCAGCCCCAGCATTTT
CASSNGQGGHQPQHF
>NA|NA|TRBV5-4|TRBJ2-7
TGTGCCAGCAGCCCCGCAGGTCGGAACGAGCAGTACTTC
CASSPAGRNEQYF
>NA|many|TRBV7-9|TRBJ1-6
TGTGCCAGCAGCTTAGGGGGGTTTGATTCACCCCTCCACTTT
CASSLGGFDSPLHF
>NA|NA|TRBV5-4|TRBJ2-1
TGTGCCAGCAGCATTAACGGGGGAATTAATGAGCAGTTCTTC
CASSINGGINEQFF
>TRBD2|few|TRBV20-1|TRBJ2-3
TGCAGTGCTGGAGCGGGATTCACAGATACGCAGTATTTT
CSAGAGFTDTQYF
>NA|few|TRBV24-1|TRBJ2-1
TGTGCCACCGCAATGGGATCTTGGGGTGAGCAGTTCTTC
CATAMGSWGEQFF
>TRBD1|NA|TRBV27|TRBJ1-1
TGTGCCAGCAGAAGACAGGGCGCGAACACTGAAGCTTTCTTT
CASRRQGANTEAFF
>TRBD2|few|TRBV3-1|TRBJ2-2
TGTGCCAGCAGCCAAGATTACCGCCTAAATAGCGGGAAAAGCACCGGGGAGCTGTTTTTT
CASSQDYRLNSGKSTGELFF
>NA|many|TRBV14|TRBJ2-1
TGTGCCAGCAGCCCAGCGCGGGGAGGAGAGCAGTTCTTC
CASSPARGGEQFF
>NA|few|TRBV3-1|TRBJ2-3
TGTGCCAGCAGCCAGGCTATTAATACGCAGTATTTT
CASSQAINTQYF
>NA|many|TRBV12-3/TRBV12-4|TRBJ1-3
TGTGCCAGCGGAAGGTCGGCTGGAAACACCATATATTTT
CASGRSAGNTIYF
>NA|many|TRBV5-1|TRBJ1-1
TGCGCCAGCAGCCCGCGGGAAGTCCGGGCTGAAGCTTTCTTT
CASSPREVRAEAFF
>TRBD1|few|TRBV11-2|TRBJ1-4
TGTGCCAGCAGCTTCTCCGGACAGGGAAAACTGTTTTTT
CASSFSGQGKLFF
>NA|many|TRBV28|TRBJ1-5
TGTGCCAGCAGCACGGCACTCTTAGGTCACAATCAGCCCCAGCATTTT
CASSTALLGHNQPQHF
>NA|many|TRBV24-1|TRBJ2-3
TGTGCCACCAGTGATTTCACTACTTACGACGATACGCAGTATTTT
CATSDFTTYDDTQYF
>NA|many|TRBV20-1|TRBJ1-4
TGCAGTGCTAGAGGGCAGGTCGGAGAAAAACTGTTTTTT
CSARGQVGEKLFF
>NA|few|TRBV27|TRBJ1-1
TGTGCCAGCAGTTTATCGAGAGGTGATGGATACACTGAAGCTTTCTTT
CASSLSRGDGYTEAFF
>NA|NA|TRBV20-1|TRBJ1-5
TGCAGTGCTAGAGCTGCCAGTGGCAATCAGCCCCAGCATTTT
CSARAASGNQPQHF
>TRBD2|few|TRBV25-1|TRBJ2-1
TGTGCCAGCAGGGGTAGCGGGAGAGTCTACAATGAGCAGTTCTTC
CASRGSGRVYNEQFF